This T cell receptor (beta chain) was profiled in a study of cytotoxic CD8 clonotypes in ibrutinib-treated CLL. Study-wide background: Among the samples, the mean was roughly 260,000 productive templates and 94,082 productive rearrangements.

Profiling relied on immunoSEQ multiplex PCR, and the TCRdb table lists in-frame clones only, not all of them. The sample records roughly 160,000 clones, more than 75% being singletons. CDR1 and CDR2 from the germline V gene are SGHTA and FQGNSA. V dropped 7 bases and J dropped 10; count of bases not matched to a gene: 8. This CDR3 is 14 amino acids long. The sequencing used PBMCs, collected after 12 months of ibrutinib treatment. This TCR was sampled from a human donor with chronic lymphocytic leukemia. The V call is TRBV7-2, the J call TRBJ2-1, with 12 positions matching TRBD2. CDR3 bases: TGTGCCAGCATAGGGCTAGCGGGAGGGGGCGAGCAGTTCTTC. Translated, it gives CASIGLAGGGEQFF.